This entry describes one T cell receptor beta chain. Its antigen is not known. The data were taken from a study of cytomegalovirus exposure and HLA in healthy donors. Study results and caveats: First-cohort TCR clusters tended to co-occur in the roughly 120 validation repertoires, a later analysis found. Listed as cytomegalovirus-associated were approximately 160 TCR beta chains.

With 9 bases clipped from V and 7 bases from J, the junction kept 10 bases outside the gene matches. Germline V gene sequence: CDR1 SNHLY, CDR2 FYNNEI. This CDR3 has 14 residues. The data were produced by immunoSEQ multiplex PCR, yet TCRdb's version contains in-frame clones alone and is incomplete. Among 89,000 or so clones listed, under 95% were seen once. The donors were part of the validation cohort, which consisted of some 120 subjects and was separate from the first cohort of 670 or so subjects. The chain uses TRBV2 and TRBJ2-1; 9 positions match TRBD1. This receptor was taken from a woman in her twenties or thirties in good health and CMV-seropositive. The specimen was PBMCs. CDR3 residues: CASLNRDRANEQFF. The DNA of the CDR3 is TGTGCCAGTCTAAACCGGGACAGGGCGAATGAGCAGTTCTTC.